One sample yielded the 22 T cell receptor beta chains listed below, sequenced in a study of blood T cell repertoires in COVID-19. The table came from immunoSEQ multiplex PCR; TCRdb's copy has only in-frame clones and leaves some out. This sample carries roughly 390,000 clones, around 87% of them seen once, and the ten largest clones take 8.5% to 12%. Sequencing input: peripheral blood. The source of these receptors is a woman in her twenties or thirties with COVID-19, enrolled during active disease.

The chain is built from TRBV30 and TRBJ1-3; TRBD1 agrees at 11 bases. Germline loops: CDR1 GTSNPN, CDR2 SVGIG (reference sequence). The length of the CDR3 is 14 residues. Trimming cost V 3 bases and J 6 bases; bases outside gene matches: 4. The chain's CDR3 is CAWRMGQGENTIYF. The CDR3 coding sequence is TGTGCCTGGAGGATGGGACAGGGGGAAAACACCATATATTTT.

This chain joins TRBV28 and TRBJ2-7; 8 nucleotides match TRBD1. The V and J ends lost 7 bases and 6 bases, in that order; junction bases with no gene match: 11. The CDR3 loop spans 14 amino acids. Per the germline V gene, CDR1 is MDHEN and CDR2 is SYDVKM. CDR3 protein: CASTPGQGIGEQYF. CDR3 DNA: TGTGCCAGCACCCCCGGACAGGGTATAGGCGAGCAGTACTTC.

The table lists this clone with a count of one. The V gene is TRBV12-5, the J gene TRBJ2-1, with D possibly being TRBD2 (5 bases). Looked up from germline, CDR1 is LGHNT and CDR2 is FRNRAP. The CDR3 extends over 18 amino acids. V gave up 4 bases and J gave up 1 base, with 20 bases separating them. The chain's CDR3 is CASGSIGDGVLSYNEQFF. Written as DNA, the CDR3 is TGTGCTAGTGGTTCGATCGGGGATGGGGTGTTATCCTACAATGAGCAGTTCTTC.

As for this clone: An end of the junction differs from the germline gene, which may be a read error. In nucleotides, the CDR3 is TGTGCTAGCAGCTTCTCGGCGCTGACTCTCGGGGAGACCCAGTACTTC. The encoded protein is CASSFSALTLGETQYF. This chain links TRBV7-7 with TRBJ2-5; D is unresolved. The CDR3 consists of 16 residues. Germline V lookup: CDR1 SSHAT, CDR2 FNYEAQ (reference sequence). Full variable domain (missing parts from reference TRBV7-7 and TRBJ2-5): GAGVSQSPRYKVTKRGQDVTLRCDPISSHATLYWYQQALGQGPEFLTYFNYEAQPDKSGLPSDRFSAERPEGSISTLTIQRTEQRDSAMYRCASSFSALTLGETQYFGPGTRLLVL.

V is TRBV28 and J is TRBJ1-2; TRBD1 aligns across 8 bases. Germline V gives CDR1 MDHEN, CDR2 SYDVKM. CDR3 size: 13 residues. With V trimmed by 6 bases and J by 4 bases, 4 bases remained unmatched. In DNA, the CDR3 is TGTGCCAGCAGACTCGGGACAGGCTATGGCTACACCTTC. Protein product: CASRLGTGYGYTF.

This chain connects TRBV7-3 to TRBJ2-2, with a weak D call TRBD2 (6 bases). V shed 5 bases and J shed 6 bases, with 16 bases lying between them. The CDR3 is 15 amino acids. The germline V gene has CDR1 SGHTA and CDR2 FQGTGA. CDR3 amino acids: CASSPELASAGELFF. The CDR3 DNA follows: TGTGCCAGCAGCCCAGAACTAGCTTCGGCCGGGGAGCTGTTTTTT.

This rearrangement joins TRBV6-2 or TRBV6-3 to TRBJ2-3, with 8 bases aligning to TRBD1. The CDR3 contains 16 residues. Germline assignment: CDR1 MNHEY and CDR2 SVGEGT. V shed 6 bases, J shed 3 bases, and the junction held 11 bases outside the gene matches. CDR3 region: CASSRAGGVGTDTQYF. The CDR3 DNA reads TGTGCCAGCAGCAGAGCAGGGGGCGTTGGGACAGATACGCAGTATTTT.

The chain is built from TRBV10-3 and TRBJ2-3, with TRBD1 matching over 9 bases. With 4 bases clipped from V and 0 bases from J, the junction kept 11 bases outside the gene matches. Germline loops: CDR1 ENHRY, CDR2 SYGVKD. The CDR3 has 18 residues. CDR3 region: CAISVGTGIQTSTDTQYF. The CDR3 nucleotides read TGTGCCATCAGTGTGGGGACAGGGATTCAGACAAGCACAGATACGCAGTATTTT.

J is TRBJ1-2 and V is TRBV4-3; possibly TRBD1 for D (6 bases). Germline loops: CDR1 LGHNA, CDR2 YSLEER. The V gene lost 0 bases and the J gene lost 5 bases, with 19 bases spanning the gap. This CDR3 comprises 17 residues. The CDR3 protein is CASSQDTGLGTSYGYTF. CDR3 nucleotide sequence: TGCGCCAGCAGCCAAGATACAGGGTTGGGTACTTCTTATGGCTACACCTTC.

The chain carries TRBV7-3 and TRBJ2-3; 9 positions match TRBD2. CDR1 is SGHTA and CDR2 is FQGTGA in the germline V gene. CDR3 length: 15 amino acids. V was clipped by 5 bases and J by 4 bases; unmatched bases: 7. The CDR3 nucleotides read TGTGCCAGCAGCAGTAGCGGGAGCGAGGCAGATACGCAGTATTTT. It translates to CASSSSGSEADTQYF.

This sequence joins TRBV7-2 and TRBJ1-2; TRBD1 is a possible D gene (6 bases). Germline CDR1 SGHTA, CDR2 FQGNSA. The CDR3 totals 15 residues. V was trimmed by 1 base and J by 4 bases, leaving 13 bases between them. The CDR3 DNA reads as TGTGCCAGCAGCTTAGGAGGGGGTTCCAGCTATGGCTACACCTTC. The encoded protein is CASSLGGGSSYGYTF.

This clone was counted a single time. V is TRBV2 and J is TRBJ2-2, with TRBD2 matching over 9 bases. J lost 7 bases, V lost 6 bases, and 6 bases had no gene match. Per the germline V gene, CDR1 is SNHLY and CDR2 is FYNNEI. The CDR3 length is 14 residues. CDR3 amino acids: CASRRTSVNGELFF. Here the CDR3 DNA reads TGTGCCAGCAGGCGGACTAGCGTTAACGGGGAGCTGTTTTTT.

This chain's CDR3 is CASSLDITGGNQPQHF. The CDR3 coding sequence is TGTGCCAGCAGCTTGGACATTACAGGGGGCAATCAGCCCCAGCATTTT. The chain links TRBV5-5 to TRBJ1-5, with 7 positions matching TRBD1. After removal of 0 bases from V and 2 bases from J, the junction contained 5 bases not matched to a gene. This CDR3 region has 16 residues. Germline V CDR1 and CDR2: SGHKS, YYEKEE (reference sequence).

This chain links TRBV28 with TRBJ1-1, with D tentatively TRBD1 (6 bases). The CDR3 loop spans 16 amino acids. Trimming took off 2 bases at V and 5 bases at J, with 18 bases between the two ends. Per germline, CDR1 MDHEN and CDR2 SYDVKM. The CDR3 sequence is CASSLISAGARTEAFF. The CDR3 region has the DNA TGTGCCAGCAGTTTAATTTCCGCGGGGGCTAGAACTGAAGCTTTCTTT.

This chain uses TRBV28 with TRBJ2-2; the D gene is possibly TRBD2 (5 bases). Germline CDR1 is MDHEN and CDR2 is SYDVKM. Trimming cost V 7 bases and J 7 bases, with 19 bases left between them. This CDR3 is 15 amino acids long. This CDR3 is CASTTWSGGGGELFF. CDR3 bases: TGTGCCAGCACCACTTGGAGCGGCGGAGGCGGGGAGCTGTTTTTT.

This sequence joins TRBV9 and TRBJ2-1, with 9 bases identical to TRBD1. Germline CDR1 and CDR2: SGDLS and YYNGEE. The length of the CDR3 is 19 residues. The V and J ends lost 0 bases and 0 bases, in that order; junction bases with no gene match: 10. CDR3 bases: TGTGCCAGCAGCGTAGCCCCCGGGACAGGGAAGAGCTCCTACAATGAGCAGTTCTTC. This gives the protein CASSVAPGTGKSSYNEQFF.

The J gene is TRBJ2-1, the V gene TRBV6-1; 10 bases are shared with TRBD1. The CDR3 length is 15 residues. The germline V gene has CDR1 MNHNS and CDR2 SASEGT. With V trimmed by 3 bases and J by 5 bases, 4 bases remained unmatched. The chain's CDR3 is CASSDGTGVDNEQFF. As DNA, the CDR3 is TGTGCCAGCAGTGACGGGACAGGGGTAGACAATGAGCAGTTCTTC.

The CDR3 reads CASSLAIGLGKNEQYF. The CDR3 DNA sequence: TGTGCCAGCAGCTTAGCGATCGGACTAGGCAAGAACGAGCAGTACTTC. This chain links TRBV7-6 with TRBJ2-7, with TRBD2 matching 7 bases. The CDR3 covers 16 residues. V was clipped by 0 bases and J by 5 bases; unmatched bases: 10. Germline V gene lookup returns CDR1 SGHVS and CDR2 FNYEAQ.

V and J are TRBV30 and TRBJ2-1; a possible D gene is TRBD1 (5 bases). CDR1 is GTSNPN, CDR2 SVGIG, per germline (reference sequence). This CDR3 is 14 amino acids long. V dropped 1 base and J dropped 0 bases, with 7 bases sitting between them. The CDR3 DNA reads TGTGCCTGGAGTGCTGGACACTCCTACAATGAGCAGTTCTTC. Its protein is CAWSAGHSYNEQFF.

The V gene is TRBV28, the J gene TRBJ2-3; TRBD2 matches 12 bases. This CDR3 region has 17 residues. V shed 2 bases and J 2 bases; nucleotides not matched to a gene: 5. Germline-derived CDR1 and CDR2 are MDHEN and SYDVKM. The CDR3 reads CASSLPGLAGFTDTQYF. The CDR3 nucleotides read TGTGCCAGCAGTTTACCCGGACTAGCGGGATTCACAGATACGCAGTATTTT.

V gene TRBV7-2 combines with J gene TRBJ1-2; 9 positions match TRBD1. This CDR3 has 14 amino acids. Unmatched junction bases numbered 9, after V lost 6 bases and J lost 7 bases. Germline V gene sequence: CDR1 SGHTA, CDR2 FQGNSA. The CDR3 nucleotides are TGTGCCAGCAGTACAACCGGGACAGGGACTGGCTACACCTTC. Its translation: CASSTTGTGTGYTF.

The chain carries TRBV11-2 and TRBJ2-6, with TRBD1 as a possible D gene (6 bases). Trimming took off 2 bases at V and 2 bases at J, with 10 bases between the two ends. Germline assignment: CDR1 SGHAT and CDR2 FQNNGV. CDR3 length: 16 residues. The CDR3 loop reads CASSLPRQAGANVLTF. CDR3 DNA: TGTGCCAGCAGCTTACCCAGACAGGCTGGGGCCAACGTCCTGACTTTC.